This is a list of T cell receptor beta chains from one sample in a study of regulatory T cells in long-lasting Graves disease. Via MiXCR, TCRdb re-called the multiplex PCR reads, giving one row per CDR3 protein. The sample contains over 350,000 distinct CDR3 sequences, approximately 15% of which appear only once. Another study also made use of these data, one on T cells in Graves' hyperthyroidism and ophthalmopathy.

Specimen: peripheral blood mononuclear cells (PBMCs), collected at new diagnosis, from a patient treated with antithyroid drugs. Receptors were obtained from a woman aged 35 to 49 with Graves disease. The CDR3 runs from the conserved cysteine through the conserved F or W.

V: TRBV6-5
J: TRBJ2-7
CDR3: CASSSRQGLGNEEQYF

V: TRBV28
J: TRBJ1-4
CDR3: CASSLVRWLATNEKLFF

V: TRBV20-1
J: TRBJ2-5
CDR3: CSAFDETQYF

V: TRBV27
J: TRBJ1-1
CDR3: CASSPTPGVLTEAFF

V: TRBV27
J: TRBJ2-5
CDR3: CASSLWGSLETQYF

V: TRBV29-1
J: TRBJ2-1
CDR3: CSAYLAGGSYNEQFF

V: TRBV28
J: TRBJ2-7
CDR3: CASTSYKGTQSYEQYF

V: TRBV20-1
J: TRBJ2-5
CDR3: CSARGGSQETQYF

V: TRBV7-2
J: TRBJ2-7
CDR3: CASSLVGQGGYEQYF

V: TRBV11-2
J: TRBJ1-1
CDR3: CASSLVGIRATEAFF

V: TRBV6-1
J: TRBJ1-2
CDR3: CASSPGRGGYGYTF

V: TRBV11-3
J: TRBJ2-2
CDR3: CASTWGGKNTGELFF

V: TRBV5-1
J: TRBJ2-1
CDR3: CASSLGRGTEQFF

V: TRBV12-5
J: TRBJ2-3
CDR3: CASGLNTGNLPDTQYF

V: TRBV2
J: TRBJ2-3
CDR3: CASIGLDSGNWGQSTDTQYF

V: TRBV12-3/TRBV12-4
J: TRBJ2-1
CDR3: CASSLWGYNEQFF

V: TRBV2
J: TRBJ1-1
CDR3: CASSPDRGREAFF

V: TRBV12-3/TRBV12-4
J: TRBJ2-4
CDR3: CASMKRGTENIQYF

V: TRBV28
J: TRBJ2-5
CDR3: CASIPSGTGQETQYF

V: TRBV30
J: TRBJ2-1
CDR3: CAWSRASAYEQFF

V: TRBV28
J: TRBJ2-5
CDR3: CASSPDRDRGFEETQYF

V: TRBV6-5
J: TRBJ2-7
CDR3: CAGSSDGYEQYF

V: TRBV11-2
J: TRBJ1-1
CDR3: CASSVRGAFF

V: TRBV7-8
J: TRBJ2-1
CDR3: CASTDLGGSSYNEQFF

V: TRBV7-2
J: TRBJ2-3
CDR3: CASSLDQGNTQYF

V: TRBV7-3
J: TRBJ2-7
CDR3: CASSRLSSPGTSGTGTYEQYF

V: TRBV25-1
J: TRBJ2-7
CDR3: CAIVSCLHGTYEQYF

V: TRBV27
J: TRBJ2-2
CDR3: CASSPGQFTPGELFF

V: TRBV30
J: TRBJ2-1
CDR3: CAWSGRADNEQFF

V: TRBV30
J: TRBJ2-7
CDR3: CAFHRGSAYEQYF

V: TRBV20-1
J: TRBJ2-1
CDR3: CSAALQIGAARNEQFF

V: TRBV6-8
J: TRBJ2-3
CDR3: CASSPGSAGVTQYF

V: TRBV5-4
J: TRBJ2-7
CDR3: CASSYGSGYEQYF

V: TRBV11-3
J: TRBJ2-1
CDR3: CASSFLAGVQFF

V: TRBV27
J: TRBJ1-2
CDR3: CASSRQGGVYGYTF

V: TRBV5-1
J: TRBJ2-3
CDR3: CASSLGPPSSGRAEDTQYF

V: TRBV27
J: TRBJ2-1
CDR3: CASSLYGSYNEQFF

V: TRBV7-9
J: TRBJ2-5
CDR3: CASSPPGLAGAETQYF

V: TRBV11-3
J: TRBJ2-5
CDR3: CASSPVADLETQYF

V: TRBV3-1
J: TRBJ1-1
CDR3: CASSHSPILRNTEAFF

V: TRBV28
J: TRBJ2-7
CDR3: CASSSAGISYEQYF

V: TRBV7-3
J: TRBJ2-1
CDR3: CASSSGTGSYEQFF

V: TRBV27
J: TRBJ2-6
CDR3: CASGIQGAEANVLTF

V: TRBV11-2
J: TRBJ2-3
CDR3: CVSSLVGTGLSSTDTQYF

V: TRBV7-6
J: TRBJ1-1
CDR3: CASSSFQGLPEAFF

V: TRBV12-3/TRBV12-4
J: TRBJ1-2
CDR3: CASSGPGGYTF

V: TRBV5-1
J: TRBJ2-1
CDR3: CASSLRSLAGPRYNSEQFF

V: TRBV5-1
J: TRBJ2-1
CDR3: CASSYRLAGSSYNEQFF

V: TRBV19
J: TRBJ2-3
CDR3: CASGSGRTDTQYF

V: TRBV6-1
J: TRBJ1-1
CDR3: CASSNPPPEAFF

V: TRBV11-2
J: TRBJ2-3
CDR3: CASSLEGQILAGPSDTQYF

V: TRBV5-1
J: TRBJ2-2
CDR3: CASSRTGQDTGELFF

V: TRBV9
J: TRBJ2-6
CDR3: CASSVAQSGANVLTF

V: TRBV7-9
J: TRBJ2-7
CDR3: CASSSNGQAASYEQYF

V: TRBV7-9
J: TRBJ1-2
CDR3: CASSPAGDHGYTF

V: TRBV20-1
J: TRBJ2-1
CDR3: CSASPSRTGHSYNEQFF

V: TRBV7-9
J: TRBJ2-7
CDR3: CASSLAEGEAPNFYEQYF

V: TRBV14
J: TRBJ2-7
CDR3: CASSPRGRGQHEQYF

V: TRBV18
J: TRBJ2-7
CDR3: CASSRPTSSYEQYF